Listed below are T cell receptor beta chains from one sample, sequenced in a study of PD-L1 blockade in urothelial cancer. Assay used: immunoSEQ multiplex PCR; TCRdb lists only in-frame clones, some missing. Among tens of thousands of clones, approximately 90% were seen once, and the ten largest hold roughly 8%. The source was PBMCs, collected around atezolizumab (anti-PD-L1) treatment. These receptors all stem from a man between 65 and 80 years old with urothelial cancer. CDR3s include the opening cysteine and the closing phenylalanine or tryptophan. D genes are given only for firm matches. Where a row states a size, it is once, few, many or the class of an expanded clone; other rows omit it.

v_gene,d_gene,abundance,len,j_gene,CDR3nt,CDR3aa
TRBV28,TRBD2,-,15,TRBJ2-7,TGTGCCAGCAGTTTACCCTCCGGACTAGCCTACGAGCAGTACTTC,CASSLPSGLAYEQYF
TRBV28,TRBD2,-,14,TRBJ2-5,TGTGCCAGCAGTTCGACTAGCGCCCAAGAGACCCAGTACTTC,CASSSTSAQETQYF
TRBV5-1,TRBD2,-,21,TRBJ2-1,TGCGCCAGCAGCTTGGAAGGTTGGACGGGAGGCGCCGGGGTCCACTACAATGAGCAGTTCTTC,CASSLEGWTGGAGVHYNEQFF
TRBV5-1,TRBD2,-,16,TRBJ2-3,TGCGCCAGGTGCCCCCTAGCGGAAGGAAGCACAGATACGCAGTATTTT,CARCPLAEGSTDTQYF
TRBV28,-,few,14,TRBJ2-3,TGTGCCAGCAGCCGCAGACAGCGCACAGATACGCAGTATTTT,CASSRRQRTDTQYF
TRBV2,-,few,16,TRBJ2-3,TGTGCCAGCAGTACTACTGTAGTGGGAGCCCCAGATACGCAGTATTTT,CASSTTVVGAPDTQYF
TRBV5-4,TRBD2,-,15,TRBJ2-1,TGTGCCAGCAGCTTGGAACTAGCGGGGTACAATGAGCAGTTCTTC,CASSLELAGYNEQFF
TRBV28,-,-,12,TRBJ2-7,TGTGCCAGCTACGACACGACCTACGAGCAGTACTTC,CASYDTTYEQYF
TRBV20-1,-,-,11,TRBJ1-2,TGCAGTGCTAGCCGAGTCCCCCTCTACACCTTC,CSASRVPLYTF
TRBV7-2,TRBD1,once,14,TRBJ2-5,TGTGCCAGCAGCCCCTGGACAGGGGGAGAGACCCAGTACTTC,CASSPWTGGETQYF
TRBV5-6,-,-,15,TRBJ1-5,TGTGCCAGCAGCCCTCGACAGTATAGCAATCAGCCCCAGCATTTT,CASSPRQYSNQPQHF
TRBV19,TRBD1,-,15,TRBJ2-3,TGTGCCAGTAGTGAGGGACAGGGAGTAGCAGATACGCAGTATTTT,CASSEGQGVADTQYF
TRBV28,TRBD2,-,15,TRBJ2-7,TGTGCCAGCAGTCTGGGCGGGGGGGCGGGCTACGAGCAGTACTTC,CASSLGGGAGYEQYF
TRBV5-1,-,-,16,TRBJ1-4,TGCGCCAGCAGCCCTGGCCCACAGGGCTCCAATGAAAAACTGTTTTTT,CASSPGPQGSNEKLFF
TRBV7-9,TRBD1,-,17,TRBJ2-2,TGTGCCAGCAGCCCCCCGAGCGGGACAGGGGACACCGGGGAGCTGTTTTTT,CASSPPSGTGDTGELFF
TRBV6-5,TRBD1,-,15,TRBJ1-2,TGTGCCAGCAGCAAAGACAGGGGGCGCAATAATGGCTACACCTTC,CASSKDRGRNNGYTF
TRBV27,TRBD1,-,15,TRBJ2-7,TGTGCCAGCAGTTTCAAACAGGGGAACATCTACGAGCAGTACTTC,CASSFKQGNIYEQYF
TRBV5-1,TRBD1,-,11,TRBJ1-4,TGCGCCAGCCGGACAGGGCCAAAACTGTTTTTT,CASRTGPKLFF
TRBV28,-,-,14,TRBJ2-7,TGTGCCAGCAGTTTTGTCGACTCCGCCTACGAGCAGTACTTC,CASSFVDSAYEQYF
TRBV10-3,-,-,14,TRBJ2-5,TGTGCCATCAGTGACCCGACAGGTGGAGAGACCCAGTACTTC,CAISDPTGGETQYF
TRBV6-1,TRBD1,-,14,TRBJ1-3,TGTGCCAGCAGCGAAGGGACAGTCAGAAACACCATATATTTT,CASSEGTVRNTIYF
TRBV5-6,-,-,15,TRBJ1-4,TGTGCCAGCAGCTTGGTAACCGGGGGGGCCGAAAAACTGTTTTTT,CASSLVTGGAEKLFF
TRBV28,TRBD2,-,15,TRBJ2-3,TGTGCCAGCATGGTACCGGGAGGGGCTATGGATACGCAGTATTTT,CASMVPGGAMDTQYF
TRBV11-2,-,-,17,TRBJ1-1,TGTGCCAGCAGCATCTTAGGCGTGCGGCGGGCGAACACTGAAGCTTTCTTT,CASSILGVRRANTEAFF
TRBV19,-,once,13,TRBJ1-5,TGTGCCAGTAGTATAGCCCCGAATCAGCCCCAGCATTTT,CASSIAPNQPQHF
TRBV18,-,-,15,TRBJ1-5,TGTGCCAGCTCACCAGGAGGAGCAAGCAATCAGCCCCAGCATTTT,CASSPGGASNQPQHF
TRBV9,-,-,15,TRBJ2-6,TGTGCCAGCAGCACAGACAACTCTGGGGCCAACGTCCTGACTTTC,CASSTDNSGANVLTF
TRBV27,TRBD2,once,15,TRBJ2-1,TGTGCCAGCACCAGAACCGGGACTAGCGGGAGAACGGTGTTCTTC,CASTRTGTSGRTVFF
TRBV7-8,TRBD2,once,16,TRBJ2-7,TGTGCCAGCAGCTCCGGGACTAGCTGGTACGGCCCCGAGCAGTACTTC,CASSSGTSWYGPEQYF
TRBV6-5,TRBD2,-,13,TRBJ2-3,TGTGCCAGCCCCAGGCGGGAGACAGATACGCAGTATTTT,CASPRRETDTQYF
TRBV7-9,TRBD1,-,14,TRBJ1-2,TGTGCCAGCAGCCCCAGGGGGCAGGAGGGTGGCTACACCTTC,CASSPRGQEGGYTF
TRBV13,TRBD2,-,15,TRBJ2-7,TGTGCCAGCAGCATGGGACTAGCGGGATCGTACGAGCAGTACTTC,CASSMGLAGSYEQYF
TRBV15,-,once,12,TRBJ2-5,TGTGCCACCAGCTCAGGGGTGGAGACCCAGTACTTC,CATSSGVETQYF
TRBV5-1,TRBD2,-,15,TRBJ2-7,TGCGCCAGCAGCCGGGGACTAGCGGGGACCTACGAGCAGTACTTC,CASSRGLAGTYEQYF
TRBV29-1,-,few,13,TRBJ1-2,TGCAGCGTGGCGTCGGGGGGATCGGTTGGCTACACCTTC,CSVASGGSVGYTF
TRBV29-1,TRBD2,-,17,TRBJ2-1,TGCAGCGCCGAAACTAGAACTAGCGGGATAACCTACAATGAGCAGTTCTTC,CSAETRTSGITYNEQFF
TRBV2,-,few,13,TRBJ1-3,TGTGCCAGCAGTGAATACGGTGGAAACACCATATATTTT,CASSEYGGNTIYF
TRBV5-1,TRBD2,-,14,TRBJ2-5,TGCGCCAGCAGCGGATTAGCGGGACAAGAGACCCAGTACTTC,CASSGLAGQETQYF
TRBV6-4,-,-,14,TRBJ2-2,TGTGCCAGCAGTGGTTTAGCCTACACCGGGGAGCTGTTTTTT,CASSGLAYTGELFF
TRBV9,-,-,15,TRBJ1-5,TGTGCCAGCAGCGTAGGGCAGTTGGTCAATCAGCCCCAGCATTTT,CASSVGQLVNQPQHF
TRBV6-5,-,few,14,TRBJ2-7,TGTGCCAGTGCCCCGGGACAAAGCTCCTACGAGCAGTACTTC,CASAPGQSSYEQYF
TRBV27,-,-,15,TRBJ2-7,TGTGCCAGCAGTTTCAAGACAGCATCAACGGGCGAGCAGTACTTC,CASSFKTASTGEQYF
TRBV18,-,-,15,TRBJ1-2,TGTGCCAGCTCACCACGGGGGACCGGGCCCGCGGGGGAGACCTTC,CASSPRGTGPAGETF
TRBV5-1,-,-,15,TRBJ2-5,TGCGCCAGCAGCTTGGTCCAGGGGATAGGAGAGACCCAGTACTTC,CASSLVQGIGETQYF